The T cell receptor (beta chain) under discussion was sequenced for a study of CD8+ T cells in alopecia areata. Study-level information: Twice daily, treated patients received 5 to 10 mg of oral tofacitinib. Study outcomes and limitations: Normal scalp showed lower clonality than lesional scalp, especially alopecia totalis/universalis. In scalp samples, resident alphabeta T cells of normal skin are also sequenced.

Investigators isolated RNA and reverse transcribed it into cDNA to act as the sequencing template. The method was immunoSEQ multiplex PCR; TCRdb's version includes in-frame clones alone and lacks a portion of them. The sample includes thousands of clones, around 58% seen only once; the top ten take around 10%. Trimming pared 7 bases from V and 7 bases from J, leaving 13 bases between. The CDR3 has 13 amino acids. Germline V lookup: CDR1 MNHNY, CDR2 SVGAGI (reference sequence). The investigators collected lesional scalp punch biopsies and peripheral blood from alopecia areata patients. A note on this clone: Antigen specificity is unknown.

V gene TRBV6-6 combines with J gene TRBJ1-4; TRBD1 might be the D (5 bases). The receptor comes from a human donor with alopecia areata. The specimen was skin, collected at week 0. CDR3 nucleotide sequence: TGTGCCAGCACCCAGGGACGGAGTGAAAAACTGTTTTTT. This codes for CASTQGRSEKLFF.